The clone carrying this T cell receptor (beta chain) has at least ten counts. This CDR3 region has 11 residues. Germline V gene sequence: CDR1 DFQATT, CDR2 SNEGSKA (reference sequence). V shed 3 bases and J shed 8 bases, with 10 bases lying between them. This sample was included in a study of response to subunit inactivated influenza vaccine. TCRdb ran MiXCR on the RT-PCR reads and lists one entry per CDR3 protein. The sample shows some 540,000 distinct CDR3 sequences, roughly 25% of them seen only once. This sample also belongs to another study, concerning T cells expressing NK-cell markers. This second study notes: UMIs were included in TCR beta cDNA generated by 5'RACE template switching.

J is TRBJ2-5 and V is TRBV20-1; the D is unclear. This sequence originates from a man aged 50-60 years who received an inactivated influenza vaccine. The sample here was CD4+ T cells sorted from PBMCs, taken roughly 12 days after vaccination. CDR3 residues: CSASPRTTQYF. The CDR3 nucleotides are TGCAGTGCTAGTCCCCGGACCACCCAGTACTTC.